A single sample is the source of the 11 T cell receptor beta chains below, sequenced in a study of blood T cell repertoires in COVID-19. The assay was immunoSEQ multiplex PCR, and TCRdb's table has in-frame clones only and misses some. Altogether roughly 190,000 clones are present, 65% to 85% being singletons, with the ten largest covering less than 3.5%. Sequences were obtained from peripheral blood. The receptors were sampled from a man in his forties or fifties with active or convalescent COVID-19.

Note on this clone: The sample holds other DNA sequences that translate to the same CDR3. This rearrangement joins TRBV12-3 or TRBV12-4 to TRBJ2-5; D is unclear. The V gene lost 1 base and the J gene lost 2 bases, with 5 bases spanning the gap. The CDR3 length is 13 residues. The CDR3 coding sequence is TGTGCCAGCAGTTTAGGCAGACAAGAGACCCAGTACTTC. Its protein product is CASSLGRQETQYF.

This chain links TRBV18 with TRBJ1-1, with D possibly matching TRBD1 (6 bases). V lost 1 base and J lost 3, with 15 bases in between. CDR3 length: 16 amino acids. Per the germline V gene, CDR1 is KGHSH and CDR2 is LQKENI. The CDR3, as DNA: TGTGCCAGCTCACCACGACGGGGCAGGGGTGACACTGAAGCTTTCTTT. Translation: CASSPRRGRGDTEAFF.

The genes are TRBV10-2 and TRBJ1-3; D remains unclear. The length of the CDR3 is 15 residues. The ends were cut back, 3 bases at V and 4 bases at J, with 13 bases in the middle. Germline assignment: CDR1 WSHSY and CDR2 SAAADI. The CDR3 nucleotides read TGCGCCAGCAGTGATTCCCGTAGAGGGGGAAACACCATATATTTT. It specifies CASSDSRRGGNTIYF.

This clone has only a few counts. This chain joins TRBV6-1 and TRBJ2-3; D unclear. The V gene's germline CDR1 is MNHNS and CDR2 SASEGT. V was trimmed by 2 bases and J by 2 bases, leaving 2 bases between them. This CDR3 comprises 12 residues. The CDR3 DNA sequence: TGTGCCAGCAGTGAACTCACAGATACGCAGTATTTT. Its protein product is CASSELTDTQYF.

The table lists this clone with a few counts. The chain links TRBV28 to TRBJ1-2; TRBD1 agrees at 8 bases. Trimming took 3 bases from V and 7 from J; bases not matched to a gene: 7. CDR3 length: 14 amino acids. Germline values: CDR1 MDHEN, CDR2 SYDVKM. CDR3 sequence (DNA): TGTGCCAGCAGTTTGAGGGACAGGTCCTCTGGCTACACCTTC. Protein sequence: CASSLRDRSSGYTF.

The chain recombines TRBV7-9 with TRBJ2-5, with D possibly TRBD1 on 6 matching bases. V gave up 4 bases and J gave up 1 base, with 16 bases separating them. Looked up from germline, CDR1 is SEHNR and CDR2 is FQNEAQ (reference sequence). The CDR3 totals 16 residues. DNA of the CDR3: TGTGCCAGCAGCTACACCGGGACACCGGTCCAAGAGACCCAGTACTTC. Translated: CASSYTGTPVQETQYF.

The chain links TRBV28 to TRBJ1-1, with D unresolved. This CDR3 is 11 amino acids long. V was shortened by 2 bases and J by 7 bases, with 5 bases between the two germline ends. CDR1 is MDHEN, CDR2 SYDVKM, per germline. This CDR3 reads CASSLRGEAFF. CDR3 in DNA: TGTGCCAGCAGTTTACGGGGTGAAGCTTTCTTT.

Only a few counts were recorded for this clone. The chain is built from TRBV30 and TRBJ2-1, with TRBD2 identical over 7 bases. Germline CDR1 GTSNPN, CDR2 SVGIG (reference sequence). V shed 4 bases, J shed 9 bases, and the junction held 6 bases outside the gene matches. This CDR3 has 12 residues. The CDR3 bases are TGTGCCTGGACCCCTAGCGGTGGTGAGCAGTTCTTC. It is translated as CAWTPSGGEQFF.

V gene TRBV6-5 combines with J gene TRBJ2-2, with D hard to call. This CDR3 has 13 amino acids. Germline CDR1 MNHEY, CDR2 SVGAGI. V was shortened by 6 bases and J by 0 bases, with 5 bases between the two germline ends. The CDR3 here is CASSRSNTGELFF. In DNA form, the CDR3 reads TGTGCCAGCAGCCGGTCGAACACCGGGGAGCTGTTTTTT.

The chain carries TRBV6-5 and TRBJ1-2, with no clear D. V gave up 5 bases and J gave up 3 bases, with 4 bases separating them. The CDR3 runs to 11 residues. The germline CDR1 and CDR2 sequences are MNHEY and SVGAGI. The CDR3 nucleotides are TGTGCCAGCAGTCAGTACTATGGCTACACCTTC. It translates to CASSQYYGYTF.

The CDR3 coding sequence is TGCAGCGCAACAGGGGGTATCTCTTCGTCCAGGGAGCAGTTCTTC. This codes for CSATGGISSSREQFF. This chain links TRBV29-1 with TRBJ2-1, with 8 bases identical to TRBD1. The CDR3 runs 15 residues. CDR1 SQVTM and CDR2 ANQGSEA come from the germline V gene. V was clipped by 7 bases and J by 10 bases; unmatched bases: 18.